These T cell receptor beta chains were read from a single sample in a study of a mutant IDH1 vaccine in newly diagnosed glioma. Antigens for these TCRs are unknown. Only in-frame clones appear in the TCRdb table, and some are missing; sequencing was by immunoSEQ multiplex PCR. The sample yields about 46,000 clones, roughly 92% seen once. The sample in question was PBMCs, obtained from a glioma patient whose treatment included an IDH1 peptide vaccine. The receptors come from a man in his fifties or sixties with glioma. Both conserved end residues are part of each CDR3. A D gene is named only where the DNA matches it firmly. Some rows have no size entry. The others give once, few or many, or a class for an expanded clone.

CDR3 DNA | CDR3 protein | J gene | D gene | V gene | CDR3 length | clone size
TGTGCCACCTCTCACGGAACAGCTACGGGAGAGCAGTACTTC | CATSHGTATGEQYF | TRBJ2-7 | - | TRBV6-1 | 14 | -
TGTGCCAGCTCACCAATGGCCTACGAGCAGTACTTC | CASSPMAYEQYF | TRBJ2-7 | - | TRBV18 | 12 | -
TGTGCCAGCAGTGAATATGGGGCTAGCGGGAGTTCCCACGAGCAGTACTTC | CASSEYGASGSSHEQYF | TRBJ2-7 | TRBD2 | TRBV25-1 | 17 | -
TGTGCCAGTAGTCCTGTCGGGACAGGGGCCTACGAGCAGTACTTC | CASSPVGTGAYEQYF | TRBJ2-7 | TRBD1 | TRBV19 | 15 | -
TGTGCCAGCAGTGGGGGTTGGGGGACAACCTACGAGCAGTACTTC | CASSGGWGTTYEQYF | TRBJ2-7 | - | TRBV2 | 15 | once
TGTGCCAGCGGAATAGGGGGAAACACTGAAGCTTTCTTT | CASGIGGNTEAFF | TRBJ1-1 | - | TRBV9 | 13 | -
TGTGCCAGCAGGGGGTGGGGGGGCGGACAAGAGACCCAGTACTTC | CASRGWGGGQETQYF | TRBJ2-5 | - | TRBV2 | 15 | -
TGTGCCATCAGTGAGTCTGGGCTCCGGCGGGGCACTGAAGCTTTCTTT | CAISESGLRRGTEAFF | TRBJ1-1 | - | TRBV10-3 | 16 | -
TGTGCCAGCAGCGGAAGGGGGGGGTACCAAGAGACCCAGTACTTC | CASSGRGGYQETQYF | TRBJ2-5 | - | TRBV9 | 15 | few
TGCAGCGTTAGTGAGCGGAGCTCCTACAATGAGCAGTTCTTC | CSVSERSSYNEQFF | TRBJ2-1 | - | TRBV29-1 | 14 | -
TGTGCCAGTAGTATAGCCTCTGGCGGCTCCTACGAGCAGTACTTC | CASSIASGGSYEQYF | TRBJ2-7 | - | TRBV19 | 15 | -
TGTGCCAGCAGTCTCCGGGACAGCAGCTGGGGGAAGGCTGAGCAGTTCTTC | CASSLRDSSWGKAEQFF | TRBJ2-1 | TRBD1 | TRBV27 | 17 | -
TGTGCCAGCAGTCGTTTGAACACCTATGGCTACACCTTC | CASSRLNTYGYTF | TRBJ1-2 | - | TRBV28 | 13 | -
TGTGCCAGCAGCCCTCCCGAGGGAGGACTGCGCACAGATACGCAGTATTTT | CASSPPEGGLRTDTQYF | TRBJ2-3 | - | TRBV11-2 | 17 | -